The sequence of this T cell receptor (beta chain) was determined in a study of T cell changes during pregnancy in multiple sclerosis. Here immunoSEQ multiplex PCR was the method, and the copy in TCRdb shows in-frame clones only, minus some. The sample includes tens of thousands of clones, roughly 89% of them seen just once. Trimming cost V 4 bases and J 0 bases, with 18 bases left between them. Germline CDR1 SGHRS, CDR2 YFSETQ. This CDR3 has 17 residues. V usage is TRBV5-1 and J usage is TRBJ2-3; the D gene is possibly TRBD2 (6 bases). Specimen: CD4+ T cells from peripheral blood mononuclear cells, collected in the first trimester of pregnancy. The TCR was taken from a female donor with multiple sclerosis, enrolled in a pregnancy study. The CDR3 spells CASSHGPVGGSTDTQYF. DNA for the CDR3: TGCGCCAGCAGCCACGGGCCGGTCGGAGGGAGCACAGATACGCAGTATTTT. Looking up the rest from reference TRBV5-1 and TRBJ2-3 gives the full variable domain: KAGVTQTPRYLIKTRGQQVTLSCSPISGHRSVSWYQQTPGQGLQFLFEYFSETQRNKGNFPGRFSGRQFSNSRSEMNVSTLELGDSALYLCASSHGPVGGSTDTQYFGPGTRLTVL.